Here is one T cell receptor (beta chain) with its context. The source of the sample is a study of blood T cells in healthy people across ages. Each donor was a healthy Caucasian individual from Russia, aged roughly 6 to 100. The authors extracted at least 6 micrograms of total RNA per sample. A J-beta primer mix and a sample-barcoded 5' primer were used in a second PCR of about 7 to 11 cycles. Each sample yielded at least 2.5 million CDR3-containing paired-end reads. TCRdb re-called the 5' RACE reads with MiXCR, one entry per CDR3 protein. The table lists some 1.7 million distinct CDR3 sequences, roughly 30% of them singletons. This receptor was identified in a woman aged 25 to 39 in good health. Sequencing input: blood.

In nucleotides, the CDR3 is TGTGCCAGCAGTCCCCGCTGGGACCTCCGACCCCAAGAGACCCAGTACTTC. Translation gives CASSPRWDLRPQETQYF. This rearrangement joins TRBV6-2 or TRBV6-3 to TRBJ2-5, with D perhaps matching TRBD1 or TRBD2 (5 bases each). The germline V and J ends were trimmed by 5 bases and 1 base, with 20 bases remaining between them. The CDR3 loop spans 17 amino acids. From germline, CDR1 is MNHEY and CDR2 SVGEGT.